This note documents a single T cell receptor beta chain sequence. Its antigen is unknown. Other DNA sequences in this sample translate to the same CDR3. The sample comes from a study of T cell responses to AZD1222 COVID-19 vaccine. Regarding the study as a whole: Without day 14 samples, only post-peak T cell repertoires were studied. Spike-specific TCRs gained breadth and depth after people received two AZD1222 doses. Nearly half of spike-specific TCRs reportedly target variant regions that are unmutated in the B.1.351 and B.1.1.7 variants. Clonal diversity may have been underestimated, and the donors were mostly white British, with more females than males.

The CDR3 length is 15 residues. CDR1 is SGDLS, CDR2 YYNGEE, per germline. The J segment lost 4 bases and the V segment lost 3 bases, leaving 6 bases of the junction unmatched. Method: immunoSEQ multiplex PCR; TCRdb's copy keeps in-frame clones and lacks some. The sample shows about 100,000 clones, over 90% of them seen only once. The source of this sequence is an adult in good health. The material sequenced was peripheral blood, taken on day 0 of AZD1222 vaccination. The chain uses TRBV9 and TRBJ2-1, with 8 positions matching TRBD2. The CDR3 spells CASSASGSPYNEQFF. DNA for the CDR3: TGTGCCAGCAGCGCAAGCGGGAGTCCTTACAATGAGCAGTTCTTC.